This T cell receptor (beta chain) stems from a study of blood T cell repertoires in COVID-19. Study as a whole: The United States, Italy and Spain were the sources of the acute and convalescent COVID-19 samples. PBMCs, B-cell-depleted T cells, or T cells were the source of the cDNA or gDNA that made up the material.

This CDR3 has 14 amino acids. V shed 8 bases, J shed 4 bases, and the junction held 10 bases outside the gene matches. Germline loops: CDR1 MNHEY, CDR2 SMNVEV (reference sequence). Profiled with immunoSEQ multiplex PCR; TCRdb holds only in-frame clones, not every one. The sample shows over 80,000 clones, approximately 88% of them seen only once. The TCR comes from a man aged 65-85 years with acute or convalescent COVID-19. The chain carries TRBV27 and TRBJ1-2, with 7 bases lining up with TRBD1. The specimen was peripheral blood. CDR3 residues: CASRGTATGYGYTF. In DNA form, the CDR3 reads TGTGCCAGCCGTGGGACAGCCACCGGCTATGGCTACACCTTC.